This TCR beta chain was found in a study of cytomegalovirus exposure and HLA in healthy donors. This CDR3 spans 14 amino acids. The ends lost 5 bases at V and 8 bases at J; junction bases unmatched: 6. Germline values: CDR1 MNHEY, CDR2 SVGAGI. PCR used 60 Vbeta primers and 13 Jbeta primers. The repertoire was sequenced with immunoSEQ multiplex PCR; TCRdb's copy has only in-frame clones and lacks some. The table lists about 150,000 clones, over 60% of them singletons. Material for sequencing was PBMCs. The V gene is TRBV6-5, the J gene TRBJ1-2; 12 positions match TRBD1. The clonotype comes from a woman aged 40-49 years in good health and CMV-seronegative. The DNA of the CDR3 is TGTGCCAGCAGTCCGAGGGACAGGGGGCAAGGCTACACCTTC. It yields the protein CASSPRDRGQGYTF.